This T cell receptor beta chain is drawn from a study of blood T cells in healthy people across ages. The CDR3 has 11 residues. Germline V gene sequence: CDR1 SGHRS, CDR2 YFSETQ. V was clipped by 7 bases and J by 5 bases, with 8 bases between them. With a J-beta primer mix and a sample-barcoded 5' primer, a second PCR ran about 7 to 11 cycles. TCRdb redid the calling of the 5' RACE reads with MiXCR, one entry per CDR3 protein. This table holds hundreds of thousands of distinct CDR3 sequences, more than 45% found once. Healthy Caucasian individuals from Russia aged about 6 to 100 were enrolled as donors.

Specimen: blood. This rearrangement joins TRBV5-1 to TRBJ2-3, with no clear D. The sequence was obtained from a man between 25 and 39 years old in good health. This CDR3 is CASAWGDTQYF. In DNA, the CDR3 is TGCGCCAGCGCCTGGGGAGATACGCAGTATTTT.